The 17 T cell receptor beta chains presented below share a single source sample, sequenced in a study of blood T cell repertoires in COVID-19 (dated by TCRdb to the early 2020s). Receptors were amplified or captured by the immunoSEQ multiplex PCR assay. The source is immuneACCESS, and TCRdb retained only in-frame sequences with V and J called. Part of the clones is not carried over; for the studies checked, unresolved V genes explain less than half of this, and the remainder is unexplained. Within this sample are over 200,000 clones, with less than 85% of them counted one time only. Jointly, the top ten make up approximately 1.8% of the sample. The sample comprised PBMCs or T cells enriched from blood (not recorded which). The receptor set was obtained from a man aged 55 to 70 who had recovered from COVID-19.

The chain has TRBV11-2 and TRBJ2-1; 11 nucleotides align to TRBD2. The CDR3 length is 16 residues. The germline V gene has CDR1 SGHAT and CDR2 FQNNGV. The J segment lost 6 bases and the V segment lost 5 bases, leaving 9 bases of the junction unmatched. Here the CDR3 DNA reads TGTGCCAGCAGCGACAGTCTAGCGGGGGGAGGCAATGAGCAGTTCTTC. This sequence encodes CASSDSLAGGGNEQFF.

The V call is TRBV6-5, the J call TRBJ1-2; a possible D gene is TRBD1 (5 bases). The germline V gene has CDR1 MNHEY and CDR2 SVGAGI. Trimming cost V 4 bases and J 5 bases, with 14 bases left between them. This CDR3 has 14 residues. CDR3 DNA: TGTGCCAGCAGTTGGCAGGGTCTTCCTTATGGCTACACCTTC. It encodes CASSWQGLPYGYTF.

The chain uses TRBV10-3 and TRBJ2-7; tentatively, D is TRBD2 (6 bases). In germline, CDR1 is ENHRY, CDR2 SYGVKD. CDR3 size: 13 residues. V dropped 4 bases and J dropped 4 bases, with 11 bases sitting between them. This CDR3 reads CAISGGDFYEQYF. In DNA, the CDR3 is TGTGCCATCAGTGGCGGGGACTTTTACGAGCAGTACTTC.

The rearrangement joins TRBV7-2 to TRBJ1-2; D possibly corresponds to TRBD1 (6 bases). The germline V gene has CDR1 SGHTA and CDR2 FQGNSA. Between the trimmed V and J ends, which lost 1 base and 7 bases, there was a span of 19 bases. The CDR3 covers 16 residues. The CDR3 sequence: CASSLGRGRGAVGYTF. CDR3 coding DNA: TGTGCCAGCAGCTTAGGGCGGGGTCGGGGGGCGGTTGGCTACACCTTC.

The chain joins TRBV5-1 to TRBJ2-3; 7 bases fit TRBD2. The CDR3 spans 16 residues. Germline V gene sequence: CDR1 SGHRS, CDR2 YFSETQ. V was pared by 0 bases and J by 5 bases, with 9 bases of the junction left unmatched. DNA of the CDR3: TGCGCCAGCAGCTTGGCCCTCAGCGGGGTGGGAGATACGCAGTATTTT. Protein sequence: CASSLALSGVGDTQYF.

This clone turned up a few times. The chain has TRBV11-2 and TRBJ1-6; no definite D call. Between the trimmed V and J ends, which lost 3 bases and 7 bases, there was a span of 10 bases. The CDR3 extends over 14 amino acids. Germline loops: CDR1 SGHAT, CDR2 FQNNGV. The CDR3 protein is CASSFRSGNSPLHF. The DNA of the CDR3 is TGTGCCAGCAGCTTCAGAAGCGGAAATTCACCCCTCCACTTT.

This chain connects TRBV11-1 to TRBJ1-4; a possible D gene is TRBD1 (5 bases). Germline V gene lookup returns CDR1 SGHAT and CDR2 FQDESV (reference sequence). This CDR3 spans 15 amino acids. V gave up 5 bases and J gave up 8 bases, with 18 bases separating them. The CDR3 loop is CASSPTGTMGEKLFF. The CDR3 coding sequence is TGTGCCAGCAGCCCGACCGGGACTATGGGGGAAAAACTGTTTTTT.

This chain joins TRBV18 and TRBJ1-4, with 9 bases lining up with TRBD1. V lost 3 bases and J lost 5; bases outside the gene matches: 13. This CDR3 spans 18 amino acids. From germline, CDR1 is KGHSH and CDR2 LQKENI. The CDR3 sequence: CASSPQTGGPAGNEKLFF. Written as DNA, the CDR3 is TGTGCCAGCTCACCTCAAACAGGGGGCCCGGCGGGGAATGAAAAACTGTTTTTT.

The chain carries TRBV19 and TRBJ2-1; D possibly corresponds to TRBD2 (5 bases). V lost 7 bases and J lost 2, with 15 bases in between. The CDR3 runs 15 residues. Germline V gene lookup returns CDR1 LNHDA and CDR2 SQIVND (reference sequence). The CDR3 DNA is TGTGCCAGTAACCCTAGCCGGGCAGCCTACAATGAGCAGTTCTTC. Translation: CASNPSRAAYNEQFF.

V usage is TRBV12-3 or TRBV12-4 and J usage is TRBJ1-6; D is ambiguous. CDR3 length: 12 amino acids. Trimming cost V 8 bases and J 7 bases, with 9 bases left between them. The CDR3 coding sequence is TGTGCCAGCGCCAGGTCAAATTCACCCCTCCACTTT. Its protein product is CASARSNSPLHF.

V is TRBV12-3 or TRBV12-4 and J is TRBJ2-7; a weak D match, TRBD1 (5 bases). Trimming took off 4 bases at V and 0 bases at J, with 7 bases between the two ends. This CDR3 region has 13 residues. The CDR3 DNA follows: TGTGCCAGCAGTTATCAGGGCTCCTACGAGCAGTACTTC. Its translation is CASSYQGSYEQYF.

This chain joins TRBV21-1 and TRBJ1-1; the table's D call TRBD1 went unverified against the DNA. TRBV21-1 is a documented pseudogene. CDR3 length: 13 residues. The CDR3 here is CASSADRDAEAFF. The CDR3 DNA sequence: TGTGCCAGCAGCGCCGACAGGGACGCTGAAGCTTTCTTT.

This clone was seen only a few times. CDR3 region: CASSTGQGAFGANVLTF. The CDR3 coding sequence is TGTGCCAGCTCAACCGGACAGGGGGCCTTTGGGGCCAACGTCCTGACTTTC. V is TRBV18 and J is TRBJ2-6; 11 bases map to TRBD1. Trimming took 5 bases from V and 3 from J; bases not matched to a gene: 6. CDR1 and CDR2 from the germline V gene are KGHSH and LQKENI. This CDR3 is 17 amino acids long.

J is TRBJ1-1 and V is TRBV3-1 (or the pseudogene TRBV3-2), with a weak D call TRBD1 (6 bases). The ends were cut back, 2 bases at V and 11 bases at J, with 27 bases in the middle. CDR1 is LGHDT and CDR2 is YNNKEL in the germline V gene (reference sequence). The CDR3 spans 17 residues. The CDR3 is CASSQTPSGVSLYRAFF. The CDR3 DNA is TGTGCCAGCAGCCAAACACCCTCAGGGGTCTCCCTTTACCGGGCTTTCTTT.

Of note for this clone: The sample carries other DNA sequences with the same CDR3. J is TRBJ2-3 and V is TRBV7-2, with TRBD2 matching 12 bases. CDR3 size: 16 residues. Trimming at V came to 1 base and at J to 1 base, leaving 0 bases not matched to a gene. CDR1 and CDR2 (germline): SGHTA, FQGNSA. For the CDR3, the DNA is TGTGCCAGCAGCTTAGGACTAGCGGGGGGCACAGATACGCAGTATTTT. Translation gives CASSLGLAGGTDTQYF. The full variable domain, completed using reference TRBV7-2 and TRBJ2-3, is GAGVSQSPSNKVTEKGKDVELRCDPISGHTALYWYRQSLGQGLEFLIYFQGNSAPDKSGLPSDRFSAERTGGSVSTLTIQRTQQEDSAVYLCASSLGLAGGTDTQYFGPGTRLTVL.

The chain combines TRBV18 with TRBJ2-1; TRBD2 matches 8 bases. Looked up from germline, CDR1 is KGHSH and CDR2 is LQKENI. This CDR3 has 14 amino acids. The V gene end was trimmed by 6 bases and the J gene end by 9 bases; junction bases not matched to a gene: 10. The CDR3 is CASSRTSQGGEQFF. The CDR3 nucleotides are TGTGCCAGCTCGCGGACTAGCCAGGGTGGTGAGCAGTTCTTC.

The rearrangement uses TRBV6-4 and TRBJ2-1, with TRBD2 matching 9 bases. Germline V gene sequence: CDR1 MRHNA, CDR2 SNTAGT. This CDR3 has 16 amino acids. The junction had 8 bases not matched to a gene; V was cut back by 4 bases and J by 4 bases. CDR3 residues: CASSAGSGGQYNEQFF. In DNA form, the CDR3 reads TGTGCCAGCAGTGCTGGTAGCGGGGGCCAATACAATGAGCAGTTCTTC.